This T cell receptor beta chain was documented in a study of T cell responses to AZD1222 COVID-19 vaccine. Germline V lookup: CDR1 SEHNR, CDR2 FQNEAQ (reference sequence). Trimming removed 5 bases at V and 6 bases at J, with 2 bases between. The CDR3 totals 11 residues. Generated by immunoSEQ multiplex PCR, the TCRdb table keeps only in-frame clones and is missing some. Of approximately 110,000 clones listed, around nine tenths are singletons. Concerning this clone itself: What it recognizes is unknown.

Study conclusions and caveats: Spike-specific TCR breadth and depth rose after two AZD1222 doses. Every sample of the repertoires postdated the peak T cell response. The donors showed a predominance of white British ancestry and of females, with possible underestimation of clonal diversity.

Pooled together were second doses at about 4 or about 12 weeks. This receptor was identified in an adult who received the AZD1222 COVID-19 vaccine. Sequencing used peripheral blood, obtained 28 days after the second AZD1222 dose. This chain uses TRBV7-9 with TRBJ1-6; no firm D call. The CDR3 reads CASSLNSPLHF. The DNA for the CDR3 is TGTGCCAGCAGCCTTAATTCACCCCTCCACTTT.